A selection of T cell receptor beta chains follows, all from one sample in a study of cytotoxic CD8 clonotypes in ibrutinib-treated CLL. Data came from immunoSEQ multiplex PCR; TCRdb stores just in-frame clones and leaves some out. The table includes over 110,000 clones, approximately 90% detected once. Sequences were derived from PBMCs, sampled after 12 months of ibrutinib treatment. These TCRs come from a human donor with chronic lymphocytic leukemia. CDR3s include the opening cysteine and the closing phenylalanine or tryptophan. Fields, in order: J gene, V gene, D gene, clone size, CDR3 DNA, CDR3 protein. The D gene is left open where the match is weak. A clone size is listed for some rows: how often the clone was seen (once, few, many), or a class if it is expanded.

>TRBJ1-2|TRBV19|-|-
TGTGCCAGTAGTGGGAACTATGGCTACACCTTC
CASSGNYGYTF
>TRBJ1-2|TRBV7-2|-|-
TGTGCCAGCAGCTTAGCGATCCCCGGCAGGGGAAAGTATGGCTACACCTTC
CASSLAIPGRGKYGYTF
>TRBJ2-3|TRBV7-6|-|-
TGTGCCAGCAGTTACCTAGCGAGATACACAGATACGCAGTATTTT
CASSYLARYTDTQYF
>TRBJ2-2|TRBV9|-|-
TGTGCCAGCAGCCCCCTACGGGGGACCGGGGAGCTGTTTTTT
CASSPLRGTGELFF
>TRBJ2-7|TRBV11-2|-|-
TGTGCCAGCAGCTTAGGACAGCTAACCCGCTCCTTC
CASSLGQLTRSF
>TRBJ1-5|TRBV28|TRBD1|few
TGTGCCAGCAGTACGGGACAGGGGCATCAGCCCCAGCATTTT
CASSTGQGHQPQHF
>TRBJ2-7|TRBV27|TRBD1|-
TGTGCCAGCAGTCCCATCGGGACAGGGATATACGAGCAGTACTTC
CASSPIGTGIYEQYF
>TRBJ1-5|TRBV6-9|-|few
TGCCCCTACAGGGCGGCGAATCAGCCCCAGCATTTT
CPYRAANQPQHF
>TRBJ2-7|TRBV9|TRBD1|-
TGTGCCAGCAGCACCGCCGGGACAGGGGTATACGAGCAGTACTTC
CASSTAGTGVYEQYF
>TRBJ2-3|TRBV27|-|-
TGTGCCAGCAGTCCCCCCGGGGATACGCAGTATTTT
CASSPPGDTQYF
>TRBJ2-7|TRBV11-3|TRBD1|-
TGTGCCAGCAGCTTAGAATCCGGGACAGGGAGTGAGCAGTACTTC
CASSLESGTGSEQYF
>TRBJ2-1|TRBV7-9|TRBD2|-
TGTGCCAGCAGCTTAATCTTGCTAGCGGGAGGGCCCGGTACTTCTGAGCAGTTCTTC
CASSLILLAGGPGTSEQFF
>TRBJ1-3|TRBV29-1|-|-
TGCAGCGTTTCTGATCGAAACACCATATATTTT
CSVSDRNTIYF
>TRBJ2-6|TRBV19|-|-
TGTGCCAGCACCACCCGTAGTTCGACCAACGTCCTGACTTTC
CASTTRSSTNVLTF
>TRBJ2-5|TRBV7-2|-|-
TGTGCCAGCAGCTTGATCGGAGGGCCCGAGACCCAGTACTTC
CASSLIGGPETQYF
>TRBJ2-1|TRBV4-2|TRBD2|-
TGTGCCAGCAGCCAACTCGGGACTAGCGGGAGCAATGAGCAGTTCTTC
CASSQLGTSGSNEQFF
>TRBJ1-3|TRBV6-5|-|-
TGTGCCAGCACACGTCGGATCTCTGGAAACACCATATATTTT
CASTRRISGNTIYF
>TRBJ2-1|TRBV25-1|-|-
TGTGCCAGCAGTGAATATTCGTCTAGCGAAGAATACAATGAGCAGTTCTTC
CASSEYSSSEEYNEQFF
>TRBJ1-1|TRBV27|-|-
TGTGCCAGCAGGGGCCGCAACACTGAAGCTTTCTTT
CASRGRNTEAFF
>TRBJ1-1|TRBV27|TRBD1|-
TGTGCCAGCAGTTTAGACAGGGCTATGAACACTGAAGCTTTCTTT
CASSLDRAMNTEAFF
>TRBJ2-5|TRBV11-1|-|-
TGTGCCAGCAGCTTACTAGCCGGTGAAGAGACCCAGTACTTC
CASSLLAGEETQYF
>TRBJ2-2|TRBV18|-|-
TGTGCCAGCTCACCATCGGCTAGCGTCGGCACCGGGGAGCTGTTTTTT
CASSPSASVGTGELFF
>TRBJ2-3|TRBV30|TRBD2|-
TGTGCCTGGAGCGGACTAGCGGGAGTCACAGATACGCAGTATTTT
CAWSGLAGVTDTQYF
>TRBJ1-5|TRBV2|-|-
TGTGCCAGCAGTGAAAGAGGGGAAGGCAATCAGCCCCAGCATTTT
CASSERGEGNQPQHF
>TRBJ1-2|TRBV27|TRBD1|-
TGTGCCAGCAGAGCTGGGGACAGACCTCGGGGCTACACCTTC
CASRAGDRPRGYTF
>TRBJ2-1|TRBV27|TRBD2|few
TGTGCCAGCAGTCCCCGGACTAGCCGCGATGAGCAGTTCTTC
CASSPRTSRDEQFF
>TRBJ1-5|TRBV2|-|-
TGTGCCAGCAAAACGGCCGATCAGCCCCAGCATTTT
CASKTADQPQHF
>TRBJ2-7|TRBV5-1|-|-
TGCGCCAGCAGCTACCTAGGGACGGGGGCCTACGAGCAGTACTTC
CASSYLGTGAYEQYF
>TRBJ2-2|TRBV5-1|-|-
TGCGCCAGCAGCGGACGACTAGAGGCCGGGGAGCTGTTTTTT
CASSGRLEAGELFF
>TRBJ2-2|TRBV4-2|-|once
TGTGCCAGCAGCCAAGAATACGGGGAGCTGTTTTTT
CASSQEYGELFF
>TRBJ2-7|TRBV6-6|TRBD1|-
TGTGCCAGCAGTTACCCAGGACAGGCCGAGCAGTACTTC
CASSYPGQAEQYF
>TRBJ1-1|TRBV5-1|-|-
TGCGCCAGCAGCTTGAAAGACGGACCTACTGAAGCTTTCTTT
CASSLKDGPTEAFF
>TRBJ2-1|TRBV29-1|-|-
TGCAGCGTTGAAGGGGCTCCTCGCGGGACCCCCTACAATGAGCAGTTCTTC
CSVEGAPRGTPYNEQFF
>TRBJ2-1|TRBV28|TRBD2|-
TGTGCCAGCAGTTTGAGGAGCGGGAGCTACAATGAGCAGTTCTTC
CASSLRSGSYNEQFF
>TRBJ1-2|TRBV19|-|-
TGTGCCAGTAGTCCTCAGACAGACTATGGCTACACCTTC
CASSPQTDYGYTF
>TRBJ1-1|TRBV27|-|-
TGTGCCAGCAGTTGGGCGGGCGCGTTGGGCACTGAAGCTTTCTTT
CASSWAGALGTEAFF
>TRBJ2-1|TRBV14|-|-
TGTGCCAGCAGCCCCACCTACAATGAGCAGTTCTTC
CASSPTYNEQFF
>TRBJ2-1|TRBV6-6|-|few
TGTGCCAGCACCCTCACAGGTAATGAGCAGTTCTTC
CASTLTGNEQFF
>TRBJ1-2|TRBV27|TRBD1|-
TGTGCCAGCAGTCTGTCTCGACAGGGTGTCTATGGCTACACCTTC
CASSLSRQGVYGYTF
>TRBJ1-5|TRBV7-9|-|-
TGTGCCAGCAGCCCAGATGGAAATCAGCCCCAGCATTTT
CASSPDGNQPQHF
>TRBJ2-7|TRBV19|TRBD1|-
TGTGCCAGTAGTGTCCGGGACAGGGTCTACGAGCAGTACTTC
CASSVRDRVYEQYF
>TRBJ2-3|TRBV6-6|TRBD2|-
TGTGCCAGCATAAAGTCCGGGACTAGCCAGCTTACTTTT
CASIKSGTSQLTF
>TRBJ1-4|TRBV18|-|-
TGTGCCAGCTCACCCTCCGGGGACAAACTGTTTTTT
CASSPSGDKLFF
>TRBJ2-7|TRBV28|-|-
TGTGCCAGCAGTTTATGGGGCTCCCGTTCCTACGAGCAGTACTTC
CASSLWGSRSYEQYF
>TRBJ1-1|TRBV27|-|-
TGTGCCAGCAGTCTACCCTCGGGGCGGATGAACACTGAAGCTTTCTTT
CASSLPSGRMNTEAFF
>TRBJ2-3|TRBV7-2|TRBD2|-
TGTGCCAGCAGCTTAATGGGACTAGCGGGAGGTATAGATACGCAGTATTTT
CASSLMGLAGGIDTQYF
>TRBJ2-5|TRBV19|TRBD2|-
TGTGCCAGTAGAGTAGCGGGAGGAGTGGAGACCCAGTACTTC
CASRVAGGVETQYF
>TRBJ2-2|TRBV7-8|TRBD2|-
TGTGCCAGCAGCTTGGGGACTAGCCACACCGGGGAGCTGTTTTTT
CASSLGTSHTGELFF
>TRBJ1-3|TRBV9|-|-
TGTGCCAGCAGCGTAGAGGGCAGCAGAAACACCATATATTTT
CASSVEGSRNTIYF